This TCR beta chain was identified during a study of Tregs in tolerant kidney transplant recipients. Concerning this clone: Antigen unknown.

Unstimulated Tregs (CD4+CD25+CD127-) and CD4+CD25- non-Tregs were sorted from PBMCs. The data were produced by immunoSEQ multiplex PCR, yet TCRdb's version contains in-frame clones alone and is incomplete. The sample holds about 120,000 clones, roughly 93% seen once. Study-wide points: No direct test of biological reproducibility was done here. Validation in larger populations is needed because few patients were studied. Tregs expanded with activated donor B cells seemed most donor-specific.

What was sequenced was CD4+ T cells from blood. This receptor was identified in a human donor in good health.

For the CDR3, the DNA is TGTGCCAGCAACCAAGGGATTACAGGGGGCACTGAAGCTTTCTTT. The encoded protein is CASNQGITGGTEAFF. The chain uses TRBV11-2 and TRBJ1-1; 8 nucleotides agree with TRBD1. Germline V gene lookup returns CDR1 SGHAT and CDR2 FQNNGV. This CDR3 has 15 amino acids. Trimming at V came to 7 bases and at J to 4 bases, leaving 11 bases not matched to a gene.